The 22 T cell receptor beta chains in this list originate from one sample, sequenced in a study of cytomegalovirus exposure and HLA in healthy donors. Clones were sequenced by immunoSEQ multiplex PCR, and TCRdb holds only the in-frame ones, with some missing. The sample lists some 170,000 clones, about 90% occurring once. The sequencing input was PBMCs. These receptors all stem from a young man in good health and CMV-seropositive.

The chain is built from TRBV6-1 and TRBJ1-3; 7 nucleotides line up with TRBD1. The CDR3 totals 15 residues. The germline V gene has CDR1 MNHNS and CDR2 SASEGT. V lost 6 bases and J lost 0; bases outside the gene matches: 5. Written as DNA, the CDR3 is TGTGCCAGCAGCGAGGGACAGTACTCTGGAAACACCATATATTTT. This gives the protein CASSEGQYSGNTIYF.

The chain couples TRBV4-1 to TRBJ1-3; 7 bases map to TRBD1. The CDR3 has 14 amino acids. CDR1 MGHRA and CDR2 YSYEKL come from the germline V gene. Germline trimming cut 2 bases from V and 3 bases from J; bases unmatched to any gene: 1. DNA for the CDR3: TGCGCCAGCAGCCAACAGGGGGGTGGAAACACCATATATTTT. This sequence encodes CASSQQGGGNTIYF.

CDR3 residues: CASSPSGFGRNQPQHF. CDR3 DNA sequence: TGCGCCAGCAGTCCTAGCGGGTTCGGTCGAAATCAGCCCCAGCATTTT. V usage is TRBV23-1 and J usage is TRBJ1-5; D gene uncertain. TRBV23-1 has ORF status, its function being uncertain. There are 16 residues in the CDR3. V gave up 4 bases and J gave up 4 bases, with 17 bases separating them.

V is TRBV19 and J is TRBJ1-5; 8 bases align to TRBD1. The CDR3 is made up of 16 amino acids. The V segment lost 5 bases and the J segment 1 base; nucleotides outside the gene matches: 7. Looked up from germline, CDR1 is LNHDA and CDR2 is SQIVND (reference sequence). CDR3 loop: CASSPIGQGSNQPQHF. In nucleotides, the CDR3 is TGTGCCAGTAGTCCGATAGGACAGGGAAGCAATCAGCCCCAGCATTTT.

CDR3 region: CASRENTGGYGYTF. CDR3 in DNA: TGTGCCAGCAGGGAGAATACAGGGGGGTATGGCTACACCTTC. The chain has TRBV6-1 and TRBJ1-2; TRBD1 matches at 8 bases. Germline-derived CDR1 and CDR2 are MNHNS and SASEGT. V dropped 6 bases and J dropped 5; count of bases not matched to a gene: 8. The CDR3 is 14 residues long.

The V and J genes are TRBV5-4 and TRBJ2-3; TRBD2 matches at 12 bases. J lost 5 bases, V lost 5 bases, and 12 bases had no gene match. This CDR3 region has 17 residues. Germline assignment: CDR1 SGHNT and CDR2 YYREEE (reference sequence). CDR3 region: CASRSSVTSGSVDTQYF. DNA for the CDR3: TGTGCCAGCAGGTCCAGCGTGACTAGCGGGAGTGTAGATACGCAGTATTTT.

The CDR3 protein is CASSLDGRDNEQFF. The CDR3 DNA is TGTGCCAGCAGCTTAGATGGGAGAGACAATGAGCAGTTCTTC. This sequence joins TRBV11-2 and TRBJ2-1, with D possibly being TRBD2 (5 bases). Trimming shortened V by 0 bases and J by 5 bases, and 8 bases separated the two germline ends. From germline, CDR1 is SGHAT and CDR2 FQNNGV. The CDR3 is made up of 14 amino acids.

V is TRBV4-1 and J is TRBJ1-2; D gene ambiguous. Germline loops: CDR1 MGHRA, CDR2 YSYEKL. The germline V and J ends were trimmed by 1 base and 7 bases, with 13 bases remaining between them. There are 14 residues in the CDR3. The CDR3 here is CASSQVATEVGYTF. The CDR3 DNA follows: TGCGCCAGCAGCCAAGTCGCAACGGAGGTTGGCTACACCTTC.

In this sample, this clone turned up a few times. The chain has TRBV30 and TRBJ1-5; 7 positions agree with TRBD1. The CDR3 spans 13 residues. The germline CDR1 and CDR2 sequences are GTSNPN and SVGIG (reference sequence). Unmatched junction bases numbered 4, after V lost 5 bases and J lost 3 bases. As DNA, the CDR3 is TGTGCCTGGGGGGGACAGAACAATCAGCCCCAGCATTTT. Protein: CAWGGQNNQPQHF.

The V and J genes are TRBV27 and TRBJ2-7; 10 nucleotides match TRBD2. The CDR3 length is 15 residues. J lost 2 bases, V lost 4 bases, and 5 bases had no gene match. CDR1 and CDR2 (germline): MNHEY, SMNVEV (reference sequence). The DNA of the CDR3 is TGTGCCAGCAGTTCTAGCGGGAGATTCGCCTACGAGCAGTACTTC. It specifies CASSSSGRFAYEQYF.

The V gene is TRBV11-2, the J gene TRBJ2-2; no reliable D call. The CDR3 has 15 residues. Trimming left V 5 bases short and J 1 base short, with 11 bases between. CDR1 SGHAT and CDR2 FQNNGV come from the germline V gene. The CDR3 loop reads CASSTHSGNTGELFF. The CDR3 nucleotides read TGTGCCAGCAGCACTCACTCGGGGAACACCGGGGAGCTGTTTTTT.

The gene calls are TRBV10-3 and TRBJ2-4; 10 bases map to TRBD2. The CDR3 length is 18 residues. The V gene's germline CDR1 is ENHRY and CDR2 SYGVKD. Unmatched junction bases numbered 7, after V lost 2 bases and J lost 0 bases. Written as DNA, the CDR3 is TGTGCCATCAGTGAGGTGGCTAGCGGGAGTCCAGCCAAAAACATTCAGTACTTC. Amino acids: CAISEVASGSPAKNIQYF.

The chain recombines TRBV7-9 with TRBJ1-2; no reliable D call. The length of the CDR3 is 13 residues. Trimming stripped 4 bases from V and 7 bases from J, with 13 bases between. Germline lookup yields CDR1 SEHNR and CDR2 FQNEAQ (reference sequence). CDR3 region: CASSSTELRGYTF. CDR3 nucleotides: TGTGCCAGCAGCTCCACAGAACTTCGTGGCTACACCTTC.

The genes are TRBV29-1 and TRBJ2-1; D not certain. The CDR3 extends over 17 amino acids. From germline, CDR1 is SQVTM and CDR2 ANQGSEA. The V gene lost 0 bases and the J gene lost 3 bases, with 18 bases spanning the gap. CDR3 bases: TGCAGCGTTGAAGATAAGGCCGCTGGGCCGTACTACAATGAGCAGTTCTTC. Encoded protein: CSVEDKAAGPYYNEQFF.

The V and J genes are TRBV30 and TRBJ1-2; tentative D call: TRBD1 (6 bases). CDR3 size: 15 residues. Deletions cut 2 bases from V and 8 bases from J, with 21 bases between. Germline lookup yields CDR1 GTSNPN and CDR2 SVGIG (reference sequence). CDR3: CAWSSRDIGKKGYTF. The CDR3 DNA follows: TGTGCCTGGAGTTCCCGGGACATTGGGAAAAAGGGCTACACCTTC.

The chain recombines TRBV7-2 with TRBJ2-7, with TRBD1 matching 9 bases. V shed 4 bases, J shed 3 bases, and the junction held 4 bases outside the gene matches. Germline CDR1 SGHTA, CDR2 FQGNSA. The CDR3 is made up of 14 amino acids. CDR3 loop: CASSYGTGYYEQYF. The CDR3 DNA follows: TGTGCCAGCAGCTACGGGACAGGGTACTACGAGCAGTACTTC.

The chain has TRBV5-4 and TRBJ2-7, with 7 bases aligning to TRBD1. Germline V CDR1 and CDR2: SGHNT, YYREEE (reference sequence). The CDR3 is made up of 15 amino acids. V trimming: 0 bases; J trimming: 3 bases; junction bases outside the gene matches: 6. The CDR3 here is CASSLADREYYEQYF. The CDR3 DNA is TGTGCCAGCAGCTTGGCCGACAGGGAATACTACGAGCAGTACTTC.

This chain uses TRBV14 with TRBJ2-1, with no clear D. CDR3 length: 13 amino acids. Trimming left V 0 bases short and J 4 bases short, with 4 bases between. The germline V gene encodes CDR1 SGHDN and CDR2 FVKESK. The CDR3 nucleotides are TGTGCCAGCAGCCAAGAGTTATACAATGAGCAGTTCTTC. Its protein product is CASSQELYNEQFF.

The chain couples TRBV5-1 to TRBJ1-1, with D perhaps matching TRBD1 (6 bases). Trimming took off 4 bases at V and 0 bases at J, with 16 bases between the two ends. CDR1 and CDR2 (germline): SGHRS, YFSETQ. The CDR3 runs 16 residues. The DNA of the CDR3 is TGCGCCAGCAGCATTGAGGGGGGAGGGTTGAACACTGAAGCTTTCTTT. It yields the protein CASSIEGGGLNTEAFF. Supplemented by reference TRBV5-1 and TRBJ1-1, the full variable domain reads KAGVTQTPRYLIKTRGQQVTLSCSPISGHRSVSWYQQTPGQGLQFLFEYFSETQRNKGNFPGRFSGRQFSNSRSEMNVSTLELGDSALYLCASSIEGGGLNTEAFFGQGTRLTVV.

J is TRBJ2-7 and V is TRBV29-1; maybe TRBD1 (6 bases). The CDR3 length is 15 residues. CDR1 is SQVTM, CDR2 ANQGSEA, per germline. V shed 0 bases and J shed 0 bases, with 12 bases lying between them. This CDR3 reads CSVEDSDSSSYEQYF. The CDR3 DNA sequence: TGCAGCGTTGAAGATTCGGACAGTAGCTCCTACGAGCAGTACTTC.

The chain uses TRBV28 and TRBJ2-7; maybe TRBD1 (6 bases). Trimming took 4 bases from V and 6 from J, leaving 16 bases between them. Germline CDR1 reads MDHEN; CDR2 reads SYDVKM. This CDR3 has 14 residues. CDR3: CASSSLGQLLEQYF. In DNA form, the CDR3 reads TGTGCCAGCAGTTCCCTCGGACAGCTTCTCGAGCAGTACTTC.

The rearrangement joins TRBV18 to TRBJ1-2, with 7 bases identical to TRBD1. Germline-derived CDR1 and CDR2 are KGHSH and LQKENI. CDR3 size: 13 residues. V shed 3 bases and J 8 bases; nucleotides not matched to a gene: 6. The CDR3 region is CASSPSGGLGYTF. CDR3 nucleotide sequence: TGTGCCAGCTCACCGTCAGGGGGTCTCGGCTACACCTTC.